The rows below give T cell receptor beta chains drawn from one sample of a study of metastatic and nonmetastatic thyroid tumors. MiXCR was used by TCRdb to re-call the PCR reads. The data contain some 28,000 clones, under 25% of them seen just once; the ten biggest clones take up roughly two fifths. The sequenced material came from blood. The receptors derive from a female donor with papillary thyroid cancer or a benign thyroid nodule (not recorded which). Some clones in this sample may be carry-over from other donors' samples. Each CDR3 is given with its conserved first and last residue. Each record gives: D gene, J gene, clone size, V gene, CDR3 protein, CDR3 DNA. A D gene is named only where the DNA matches it firmly. The size field is filled for only some rows; it gives once, few, many or a size class.

>TRBD2|TRBJ2-2|NA|TRBV5-1
CASSLVGTSGRGPGELFF
TGCGCCAGCAGCTTGGTGGGGACTAGCGGGAGAGGACCCGGGGAGCTGTTTTTT
>NA|TRBJ2-2|NA|TRBV24-1
CATSELGRGATNTGELFF
TGTGCCACCAGTGAATTGGGACGTGGAGCTACGAACACCGGGGAGCTGTTTTTT
>TRBD1|TRBJ1-1|NA|TRBV30
CAWSNGQGSLTEAFF
TGTGCCTGGAGTAACGGACAGGGGAGTTTAACTGAAGCTTTCTTT
>NA|TRBJ1-1|NA|TRBV19
CATWTRTDAEAFF
TGTGCCACCTGGACAAGGACGGACGCTGAAGCTTTCTTT
>NA|TRBJ2-1|few|TRBV19
CASSMTSVGGEQFF
TGTGCCAGTAGTATGACTAGTGTAGGAGGAGAGCAGTTCTTC
>NA|TRBJ1-2|many|TRBV30
CAWSVVVGYTF
TGTGCCTGGAGTGTAGTTGTTGGCTACACCTTC
>NA|TRBJ2-7|few|TRBV19
CASSSQSLGEQYF
TGTGCCAGTAGTTCACAGAGCTTGGGGGAGCAGTACTTC
>NA|TRBJ2-7|few|TRBV6-1
CATSQGNEQYF
TGTGCCACCTCTCAGGGTAACGAGCAGTACTTC
>TRBD1|TRBJ2-2|many|TRBV30
CAWIQGAENTGELFF
TGTGCCTGGATCCAGGGGGCGGAGAACACCGGGGAGCTGTTTTTT
>NA|TRBJ1-5|medium-sized|TRBV15
CATSRDRGRREPQHF
TGTGCCACCAGCAGAGATCGGGGACGAAGAGAGCCCCAGCATTTT
>TRBD2|TRBJ2-1|many|TRBV19
CASSIRLAGGGPAYNEQFF
TGTGCCAGTAGTATAAGACTAGCGGGAGGTGGTCCAGCCTACAATGAGCAGTTCTTC
>NA|TRBJ2-7|few|TRBV15
CATSREMAEYEQYF
TGTGCCACCAGCAGAGAGATGGCAGAGTACGAGCAGTACTTC
>TRBD2|TRBJ2-1|NA|TRBV6-2/TRBV6-3
CASLEIGLAGNEQFF
TGTGCCAGCCTAGAAATCGGACTAGCGGGCAATGAGCAGTTCTTC
>TRBD1|TRBJ2-7|few|TRBV20-1
CSARTGVYEQYF
TGCAGTGCCCGGACAGGAGTATACGAGCAGTACTTC
>NA|TRBJ1-3|many|TRBV5-1
CASSFLGSGNTIYF
TGCGCCAGCAGCTTCTTGGGATCTGGAAACACCATATATTTT
>NA|TRBJ2-1|NA|TRBV30
CAWSRTPSPSAEQFF
TGTGCCTGGAGTAGAACCCCATCCCCGTCGGCTGAGCAGTTCTTC
>NA|TRBJ1-4|NA|TRBV28
CASSSISGSSNEKLFF
TGTGCCAGCAGTTCAATATCGGGGTCATCTAATGAAAAACTGTTTTTT
>NA|TRBJ1-6|NA|TRBV30
CAWRAGGTGRTGSPLHF
TGTGCCTGGAGGGCCGGGGGTACAGGGAGGACGGGTTCACCCCTCCACTTT
>NA|TRBJ1-4|many|TRBV20-1
CSASGSGSNEKLFF
TGCAGTGCTAGTGGGTCAGGGAGTAATGAAAAACTGTTTTTT
>NA|TRBJ1-3|NA|TRBV14
CASSQGGGTGNTIYF
TGTGCCAGCAGCCAAGGAGGGGGGACTGGAAACACCATATATTTT
>NA|TRBJ2-5|many|TRBV20-1
CSAPPTWGAETQYF
TGCAGTGCCCCACCAACCTGGGGGGCTGAGACCCAGTACTTC
>NA|TRBJ2-7|NA|TRBV30
CAWSVRWLEQYF
TGTGCCTGGAGTGTCAGGTGGCTTGAGCAGTACTTC
>NA|TRBJ1-2|NA|TRBV29-1
CSVEGGGGGYTF
TGCAGCGTTGAAGGAGGAGGAGGAGGCTACACCTTC
>TRBD1|TRBJ2-7|NA|TRBV28
CASKEQGAPFYEQYF
TGTGCCAGCAAGGAACAGGGGGCTCCGTTCTACGAGCAGTACTTC
>TRBD2|TRBJ2-5|NA|TRBV20-1
CSAISSGGAQETQYF
TGCAGTGCGATCTCTAGCGGGGGGGCCCAAGAGACCCAGTACTTC
>TRBD1|TRBJ1-2|few|TRBV18
CASSPDRDRGAYGYTF
TGTGCCAGCTCACCAGATAGGGACAGGGGTGCCTATGGCTACACCTTC
>NA|TRBJ2-3|many|TRBV12-3/TRBV12-4
CASSLARTADSTDTQYF
TGTGCCAGCAGTTTAGCTCGGACAGCGGATAGCACAGATACGCAGTATTTT
>NA|TRBJ2-5|few|TRBV6-1
CASRILTDGETQYF
TGTGCCAGCAGAATCTTGACAGACGGTGAGACCCAGTACTTC
>TRBD1|TRBJ2-5|NA|TRBV19
CASSSHDRVETQYF
TGTGCCAGTAGTAGCCACGACAGGGTGGAGACCCAGTACTTC
>NA|TRBJ1-5|many|TRBV15
CATGGGNQPQHF
TGTGCCACCGGAGGCGGTAATCAGCCCCAGCATTTT
>TRBD2|TRBJ2-1|many|TRBV20-1
CSARDWAGGHNEQFF
TGCAGTGCTAGAGATTGGGCGGGGGGCCACAATGAGCAGTTCTTC
>TRBD2|TRBJ2-3|many|TRBV10-3
CAISAASGRGSDTQYF
TGTGCCATCAGTGCGGCTAGCGGGAGGGGGTCAGATACGCAGTATTTT
>TRBD1|TRBJ1-6|NA|TRBV6-2/TRBV6-3
CAGRQGQTNNSPLHF
TGTGCCGGCAGACAGGGACAGACGAATAATTCACCCCTCCATTTT
>NA|TRBJ1-2|NA|TRBV12-3/TRBV12-4
CASSRDGNYGYTF
TGTGCCAGCAGTCGGGACGGCAACTATGGCTACACCTTC
>NA|TRBJ2-7|NA|TRBV2
CASSEGDIGYEQYF
TGTGCCAGCAGTGAAGGGGATATTGGCTACGAGCAGTACTTC
>TRBD2|TRBJ2-1|many|TRBV20-1
CSAPKLAGAINEQFF
TGCAGTGCCCCGAAACTAGCGGGAGCGATCAATGAGCAGTTCTTC
>TRBD1|TRBJ1-1|NA|TRBV12-3/TRBV12-4
CASSPRDRVTEAFF
TGTGCCAGCAGTCCCCGGGACAGAGTCACTGAAGCTTTCTTT
>NA|TRBJ1-2|NA|TRBV9
CASSVEGHSNYGYTF
TGTGCCAGCAGCGTAGAGGGGCACTCTAACTATGGCTACACCTTC
>NA|TRBJ1-1|many|TRBV2
CASIIQATNTEAFF
TGTGCCAGCATCATACAGGCTACGAACACTGAAGCTTTCTTT
>NA|TRBJ2-5|many|TRBV28
CASSPLSDGQETQYF
TGTGCCAGCAGTCCCTTGAGCGATGGGCAAGAGACCCAGTACTTC
>NA|TRBJ1-3|NA|TRBV6-1
CASSEVSVSSGNTIYF
TGTGCCAGCAGTGAGGTTTCGGTGAGCTCTGGAAACACCATATATTTT
>TRBD1|TRBJ1-4|NA|TRBV30
CAWGRTGLNEKLFF
TGTGCCTGGGGACGGACAGGGCTTAATGAAAAACTGTTTTTT
>NA|TRBJ2-2|medium-sized|TRBV6-1
CASRRQITGELFF
TGTGCCAGCAGAAGACAGATCACCGGGGAGCTGTTTTTT
>TRBD1|TRBJ2-5|many|TRBV28
CASSAGQGSGETQYF
TGTGCCAGCAGCGCGGGACAGGGGTCGGGTGAGACCCAGTACTTC
>NA|TRBJ1-2|medium-sized|TRBV28
CASSIPLLGDGYTF
TGTGCCAGCAGTATCCCGTTGTTAGGGGATGGCTACACCTTC
>TRBD1|TRBJ2-2|many|TRBV20-1
CSARQGVGELFF
TGCAGTGCGCGACAGGGGGTCGGGGAGCTGTTTTTT
>NA|TRBJ2-7|many|TRBV4-1
CASSQDLGAHEQYF
TGCGCCAGCAGCCAAGATTTGGGGGCCCACGAGCAGTACTTC
>NA|TRBJ1-2|NA|TRBV5-1
CASSPSEGYGYTF
TGCGCCAGCAGCCCTAGTGAGGGCTATGGCTACACCTTC
>NA|TRBJ2-7|few|TRBV19
CASSIGTRVSDEQYF
TGTGCCAGTAGTATTGGGACAAGGGTGAGCGACGAGCAGTACTTC
>NA|TRBJ1-3|many|TRBV2
CASSELQSSGNTIYF
TGTGCCAGCAGTGAACTACAAAGCTCTGGAAACACCATATATTTT
>TRBD1|TRBJ1-1|many|TRBV12-3/TRBV12-4
CASRTGGENTEAFF
TGTGCCAGCAGGACAGGGGGGGAGAACACTGAAGCTTTCTTT
>NA|TRBJ2-1|NA|TRBV5-4
CASSLEGTRGGHEQFF
TGTGCCAGCAGCTTGGAAGGAACTAGGGGCGGCCATGAGCAGTTCTTC
>TRBD1|TRBJ1-6|many|TRBV27
CASSFTQGDSYNSPLHF
TGTGCCAGCAGTTTCACACAGGGGGACTCCTATAATTCACCCCTCCACTTT